This T cell receptor (beta chain) was sequenced for a study of T cell responses to AZD1222 COVID-19 vaccine. This clone has only a few counts. Germline assignment: CDR1 MDHEN and CDR2 SYDVKM. J was trimmed by 5 bases and V by 5 bases; bases with no gene match: 13. There are 16 residues in the CDR3. The assay was immunoSEQ multiplex PCR, and TCRdb's table has in-frame clones only and misses some. The sample lists 75,000 to 95,000 clones, 70% to 90% occurring once. The J gene is TRBJ2-7, the V gene TRBV28, with 9 bases aligning to TRBD2. Sequenced here: peripheral blood, sampled on day 0 of AZD1222 vaccination. The receptor was isolated from an adult in good health. CDR3 residues: CASSPPGSGSLNEQYF. CDR3 in DNA: TGTGCCAGCAGTCCCCCGGGTAGCGGGAGTCTAAACGAGCAGTACTTC.